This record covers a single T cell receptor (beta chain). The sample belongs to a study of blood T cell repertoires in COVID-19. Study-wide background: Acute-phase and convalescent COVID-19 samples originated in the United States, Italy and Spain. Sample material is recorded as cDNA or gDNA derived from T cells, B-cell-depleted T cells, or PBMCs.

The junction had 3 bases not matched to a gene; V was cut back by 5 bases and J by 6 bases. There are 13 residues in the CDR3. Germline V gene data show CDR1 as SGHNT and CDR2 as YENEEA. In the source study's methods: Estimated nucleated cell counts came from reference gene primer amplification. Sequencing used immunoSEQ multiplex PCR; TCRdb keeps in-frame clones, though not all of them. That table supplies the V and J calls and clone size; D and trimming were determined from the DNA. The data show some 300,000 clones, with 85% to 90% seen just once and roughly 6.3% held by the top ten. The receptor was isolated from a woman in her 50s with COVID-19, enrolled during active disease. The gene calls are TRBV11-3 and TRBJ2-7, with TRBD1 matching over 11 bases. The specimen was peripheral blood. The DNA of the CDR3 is TGTGCCAGCAGCCGGGACAGGGGGGGCGAGCAGTACTTC. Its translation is CASSRDRGGEQYF. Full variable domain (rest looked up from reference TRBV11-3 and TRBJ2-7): EAGVVQSPRYKIIEKKQPVAFWCNPISGHNTLYWYLQNLGQGPELLIRYENEEAVDDSQLPKDRFSAERLKGVDSTLKIQPAELGDSAVYLCASSRDRGGEQYFGPGTRLTVT.